There are many counts of the clone carrying this TCR beta chain. Its antigen is not identified. A constant-region primer served to make TCR beta cDNA from about 490 ng total RNA. Three nested multiplex PCR rounds of slightly modified ARM-PCR generated TCR beta libraries. TRBV1-TRBV30 forward and Cbeta reverse primers drove the first two roughly 10-cycle rounds. A single record per CDR3 protein comes from TCRdb applying MiXCR to the multiplex PCR reads. The sample contains tens of thousands of distinct CDR3 sequences, more than 70% of which appear only once. Scientists recovered RNA and DNA together from approximately 20-30 mg of unsorted bulk tissue. HBV chronically infected the treatment-naive patients. The sample belongs to a study of tumor-infiltrating lymphocytes in primary liver carcinoma. About the research overall: The study included patients who were men and women aged 30 to 69 years. General observations from the study: Tumors had a significantly higher top-250-clone fraction than blood (p = 0.039).

Trimming cost V 3 bases and J 10 bases, with 7 bases left between them. The germline V gene has CDR1 SEHNR and CDR2 FQNEAQ (reference sequence). This CDR3 region has 11 residues. This receptor was identified in a woman aged 25 to 39 with primary liver carcinoma and hepatitis B virus infection. Sequenced sample: tumor-adjacent normal liver tissue. J is TRBJ2-1 and V is TRBV7-9, with D perhaps matching TRBD2 (6 bases). CDR3 bases: TGTGCCAGCAGCTTCCTAGCGGAGCAGTTCTTC. Protein: CASSFLAEQFF.